One and the same sample provided the 5 T cell receptor beta chains below, sequenced in a study of blood T cell repertoires in COVID-19. Here immunoSEQ multiplex PCR was the method, and the copy in TCRdb shows in-frame clones only, minus some. The table has around 150,000 clones, around 73% seen once. The sample consisted of peripheral blood. These receptors all stem from a man aged 60-69 years who had recovered from COVID-19.

V and J are TRBV5-1 and TRBJ2-7, with D perhaps matching TRBD2 (6 bases). The CDR3 runs to 17 residues. Germline CDR1 reads SGHRS; CDR2 reads YFSETQ. With 3 bases removed from V and 6 bases from J, the gap between germline ends came to 25 bases. The CDR3 DNA sequence: TGCGCCAGCAGCTCCTCCCGCGTACTAGCTCAGGGAAGCGAGCAGTACTTC. This encodes CASSSSRVLAQGSEQYF.

The gene calls are TRBV19 and TRBJ1-5; D gene ambiguous. Germline V lookup: CDR1 LNHDA, CDR2 SQIVND (reference sequence). Trimming removed 6 bases from V and 4 bases from J, with 10 bases in between. CDR3 length: 13 residues. The CDR3 DNA reads TGTGCCAGTAGCCCCTCGGGTAATCAGCCCCAGCATTTT. Amino acids: CASSPSGNQPQHF.

This rearrangement joins TRBV30 to TRBJ1-4; D possibly corresponds to TRBD1 (5 bases). V was pared by 3 bases and J by 8 bases, with 13 bases between. Per the germline V gene, CDR1 is GTSNPN and CDR2 is SVGIG (reference sequence). This CDR3 spans 13 amino acids. Here the CDR3 reads CAWRGRVYEKLFF. As DNA, the CDR3 is TGTGCCTGGAGAGGCAGGGTATACGAAAAACTGTTTTTT.

The chain has TRBV5-6 and TRBJ1-3; no reliable D call. The CDR3 contains 14 residues. Germline assignment: CDR1 SGHDT and CDR2 YYEEEE. Trimming shortened V by 3 bases and J by 0 bases, and 7 bases separated the two germline ends. The CDR3, as DNA: TGTGCCAGCAGCTCGTCCTACTCTGGAAACACCATATATTTT. Protein: CASSSSYSGNTIYF.

V is TRBV19 and J is TRBJ2-1; 9 bases line up with TRBD1. This CDR3 has 16 amino acids. Losses at the gene ends were 5 bases for V and 5 bases for J; bases not matched to a gene: 10. Germline V gene lookup returns CDR1 LNHDA and CDR2 SQIVND (reference sequence). CDR3 coding DNA: TGTGCCAGTAGTTCACAGGGGGCTGGTGGGGACAATGAGCAGTTCTTC. Encoded protein: CASSSQGAGGDNEQFF.